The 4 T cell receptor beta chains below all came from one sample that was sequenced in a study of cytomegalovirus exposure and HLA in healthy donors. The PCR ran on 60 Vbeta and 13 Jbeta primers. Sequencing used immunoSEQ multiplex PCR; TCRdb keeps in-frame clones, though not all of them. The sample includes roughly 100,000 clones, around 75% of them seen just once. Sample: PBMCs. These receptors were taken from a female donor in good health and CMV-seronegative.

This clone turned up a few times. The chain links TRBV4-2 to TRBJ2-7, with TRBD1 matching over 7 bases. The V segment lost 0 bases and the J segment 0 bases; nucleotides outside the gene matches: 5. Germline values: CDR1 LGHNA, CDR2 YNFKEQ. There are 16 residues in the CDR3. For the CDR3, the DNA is TGTGCCAGCAGCCAAGAATTGACAGGGAGCTCCTACGAGCAGTACTTC. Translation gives CASSQELTGSSYEQYF.

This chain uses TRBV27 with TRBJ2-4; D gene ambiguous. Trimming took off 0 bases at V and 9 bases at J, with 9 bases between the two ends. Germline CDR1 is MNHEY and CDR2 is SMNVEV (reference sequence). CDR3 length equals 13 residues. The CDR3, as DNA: TGTGCCAGCAGTTTATCGAGAAGTTCCATTCAGTACTTC. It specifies CASSLSRSSIQYF.

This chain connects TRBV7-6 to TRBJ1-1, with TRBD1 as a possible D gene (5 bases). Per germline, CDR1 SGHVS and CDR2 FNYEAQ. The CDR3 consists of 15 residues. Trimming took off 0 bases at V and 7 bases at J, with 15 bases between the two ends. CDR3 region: CASSLARGGRGEAFF. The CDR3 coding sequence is TGTGCCAGCAGCTTAGCCCGGGGCGGGAGGGGTGAAGCTTTCTTT. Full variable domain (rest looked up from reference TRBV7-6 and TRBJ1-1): GAGVSQSPRYKVTKRGQDVALRCDPISGHVSLYWYRQALGQGPEFLTYFNYEAQQDKSGLPNDRFSAERPEGSISTLTIQRTEQRDSAMYRCASSLARGGRGEAFFGQGTRLTVV.

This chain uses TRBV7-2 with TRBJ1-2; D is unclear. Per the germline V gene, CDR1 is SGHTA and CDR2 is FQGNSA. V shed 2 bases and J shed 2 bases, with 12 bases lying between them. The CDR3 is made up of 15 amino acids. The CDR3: CASSLSSLANYGYTF. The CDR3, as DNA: TGTGCCAGCAGCTTAAGTTCTTTAGCAAACTATGGCTACACCTTC.